A selection of T cell receptor beta chains follows, all from one sample in a study of T cell repertoires in cytomegalovirus infection. TCRdb used MiXCR to reprocess the reads, holding one entry per CDR3 protein. The table has about 130,000 distinct CDR3 sequences, 7% to 10% seen once; the top ten hold around a tenth. Sequenced: PBMCs. The receptors derive from a human donor in good health (CMV status not recorded). Some clones in this sample may be carry-over from other donors' samples. CDR3s include the opening cysteine and the closing phenylalanine or tryptophan. The D gene is left open where the match is weak. Clone size, where shown, is once, few, many, or a class for clones that have expanded.

V,D,size,J,CDR3,DNA
TRBV5-1,-,-,TRBJ2-1,CASSGGGAVLNEQFF,TGCGCCAGCAGCGGGGGGGGGGCCGTCCTCAATGAGCAGTTCTTC
TRBV18,-,few,TRBJ2-2,CASSPRGVDTGELFF,TGTGCCAGCTCACCAAGAGGGGTCGACACCGGGGAGCTGTTTTTT
TRBV20-1,-,few,TRBJ2-5,CSAVRGSSFETQYF,TGCAGTGCTGTCCGGGGTTCTAGCTTCGAGACCCAGTACTTC
TRBV7-8,-,many,TRBJ1-3,CASSLDVGAGNTIYF,TGTGCCAGCAGCTTAGACGTAGGGGCTGGAAACACCATATATTTT
TRBV12-3/TRBV12-4,TRBD1,many,TRBJ2-7,CASSFRLYRGLNEQYF,TGTGCCAGCAGTTTCCGGCTCTACAGGGGTCTGAACGAGCAGTACTTC
TRBV2,TRBD1,many,TRBJ2-7,CASSEGTGSYEQYF,TGTGCCAGCAGTGAGGGGACAGGGTCCTACGAGCAGTACTTC
TRBV27,-,few,TRBJ1-1,CASSSGGSGAFF,TGTGCCAGCAGTTCCGGGGGATCCGGAGCTTTCTTT
TRBV14,-,-,TRBJ1-6,CASSRQGFGSPLHF,TGTGCCAGCAGCCGTCAGGGATTTGGCTCACCCCTCCACTTT
TRBV5-1,-,few,TRBJ2-2,CASSLARPNTGELFF,TGCGCCAGCAGCTTGGCCAGACCGAACACCGGGGAGCTGTTTTTT
TRBV6-5,-,few,TRBJ1-1,CAAQGGNTEAFF,TGTGCCGCCCAGGGCGGGAACACTGAAGCTTTCTTT
TRBV10-3,TRBD2,many,TRBJ2-1,CAISESRGGSVNEQFF,TGTGCCATCAGTGAGTCCCGGGGGGGCTCGGTAAATGAGCAGTTCTTC
TRBV7-2,-,many,TRBJ1-2,CASSSPNEGGYTF,TGTGCCAGCAGCTCCCCCAATGAGGGCGGCTACACCTTC
TRBV12-3/TRBV12-4,-,-,TRBJ2-7,CASGLGGGQHEQYF,TGTGCCAGCGGCCTGGGAGGGGGACAACACGAGCAGTACTTC
TRBV20-1,-,few,TRBJ2-5,CSASPPQGWRETQYF,TGCAGTGCTAGTCCTCCACAGGGCTGGAGGGAGACCCAGTACTTC
TRBV28,-,many,TRBJ1-5,CASRPGINQPQHF,TGTGCCAGCAGACCCGGGATCAATCAGCCCCAGCATTTT
TRBV7-8,TRBD2,many,TRBJ2-1,CASSLAEGSGANREVF,TGTGCCAGCAGCTTAGCTGAGGGTAGCGGGGCCAATCGGGAGGTCTTC
TRBV29-1,-,-,TRBJ1-2,CSVGDTSYGYTF,TGCAGCGTTGGGGACACCTCCTATGGCTACACCTTC
TRBV20-1,-,-,TRBJ1-3,CSARDGRSSGNTIYF,TGCAGTGCTAGAGATGGACGGAGCTCTGGAAACACCATATATTTT
TRBV20-1,TRBD1,many,TRBJ1-2,CSALDRTNYGYTF,TGCAGTGCTCTGGACAGGACTAACTATGGCTACACCTTC
TRBV7-9,-,many,TRBJ2-2,CASDGLGGAGELFF,TGTGCCAGCGACGGCCTGGGAGGCGCCGGGGAGCTGTTTTTT
TRBV7-2,-,many,TRBJ1-4,CASSPHLGGEGVFF,TGTGCCAGCAGCCCCCACCTGGGGGGCGAAGGTGTGTTTTTT
TRBV7-9,-,many,TRBJ2-3,CASSLSPGDTQYF,TGTGCCAGCAGCTTAAGCCCGGGGGATACGCAGTATTTT
TRBV5-1,-,many,TRBJ1-2,CASSQQTSRGTYGYTF,TGCGCCAGCAGCCAGCAGACGTCGAGGGGAACCTATGGCTACACCTTC
TRBV5-1,-,many,TRBJ2-1,CASIGTHSYNEQFF,TGCGCCAGCATAGGGACGCACTCCTACAATGAGCAGTTCTTC
TRBV20-1,-,-,TRBJ1-2,CSAAQGGSNYGYTF,TGCAGTGCTGCGCAAGGTGGCAGCAACTATGGCTACACCTTC
TRBV7-9,TRBD1,many,TRBJ2-7,CASSLLGTAPYEQYF,TGTGCCAGCAGCCTTCTGGGGACAGCCCCCTACGAGCAGTACTTC
TRBV28,-,many,TRBJ2-5,CASSPRGGQETQYF,TGTGCCAGCAGTCCGAGGGGGGGACAAGAGACCCAGTACTTC
TRBV20-1,-,few,TRBJ2-7,CSATSGRLNYEQYF,TGCAGTGCTACCTCGGGACGACTGAACTACGAGCAGTACTTC
TRBV28,-,many,TRBJ1-4,CASRDMTETNEKLFF,TGTGCCAGCAGGGACATGACAGAAACAAATGAAAAACTGTTTTTT
TRBV29-1,TRBD1,few,TRBJ2-7,CSVAPGQGSTEQYF,TGCAGCGTCGCCCCGGGACAGGGATCCACCGAGCAGTACTTC
TRBV14,TRBD2,few,TRBJ2-7,CASSHRLAGGQGDFYEQYF,TGTGCCAGCAGCCATCGACTAGCGGGGGGCCAGGGGGATTTCTACGAGCAGTACTTC
TRBV15,-,many,TRBJ1-2,CATSRESDRNYGYTF,TGTGCCACCAGCAGAGAATCTGACAGAAACTATGGCTACACCTTC
TRBV20-1,-,-,TRBJ2-5,CSARDPRSSQETQYF,TGCAGTGCTAGAGACCCCCGCAGTAGTCAAGAGACCCAGTACTTC
TRBV19,-,-,TRBJ1-1,CASADRTNTEAFF,TGTGCCAGTGCCGACCGGACGAACACTGAAGCTTTCTTT
TRBV2,-,many,TRBJ2-6,CASTDTGANVLTF,TGTGCCAGCACTGATACTGGGGCCAACGTCCTGACTTTC
TRBV7-2,TRBD1,many,TRBJ1-4,CASSSGTGTEKLFF,TGTGCCAGCAGCTCCGGGACAGGGACTGAAAAACTGTTTTTT
TRBV10-3,TRBD2,many,TRBJ2-1,CAISEPERGSEQFF,TGTGCCATCAGTGAGCCCGAGCGGGGGAGTGAGCAGTTCTTC